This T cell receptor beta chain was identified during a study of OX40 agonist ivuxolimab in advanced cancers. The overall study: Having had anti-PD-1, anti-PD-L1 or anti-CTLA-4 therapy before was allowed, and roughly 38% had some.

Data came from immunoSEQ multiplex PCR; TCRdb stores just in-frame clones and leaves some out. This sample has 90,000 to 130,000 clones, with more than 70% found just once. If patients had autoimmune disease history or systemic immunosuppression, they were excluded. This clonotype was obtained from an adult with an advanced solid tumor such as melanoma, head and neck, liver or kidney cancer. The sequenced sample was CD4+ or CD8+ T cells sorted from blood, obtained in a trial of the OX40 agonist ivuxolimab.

CDR3 residues: CASSTGRGSPLHF. As DNA, the CDR3 is TGTGCCAGCAGCACAGGGAGGGGTTCACCCCTCCACTTT. The V and J genes are TRBV5-4 and TRBJ1-6, with D maybe TRBD1 (6 bases). V shed 4 bases and J shed 9 bases, with 11 bases lying between them. CDR3 length: 13 amino acids. Germline CDR1 reads SGHNT; CDR2 reads YYREEE (reference sequence).